This TCR beta chain was profiled in a study of blood T cell repertoires in COVID-19. Turning to the study itself: Whether acute or convalescent, the COVID-19 samples came from the United States, Italy and Spain. The cDNA or gDNA used as material had been derived from T cells, B-cell-depleted T cells, or PBMCs.

This clone was found a few times. This CDR3 contains 15 residues. CDR1 is SGHDN and CDR2 is FVKESK in the germline V gene. V shed 4 bases, J shed 6 bases, and the junction held 9 bases outside the gene matches. Under the authors' procedure: Amplification of reference gene primers was used by the study to estimate nucleated cell counts. The protocol was immunoSEQ multiplex PCR, while the TCRdb copy is restricted to in-frame clones and leaves out a portion. Clone size and V and J calls were adopted from that table, with D and trimming inferred from the DNA. The sample holds 650,000 to 800,000 clones; approximately 90% are singletons and the top ten take approximately 0.3%.

Sequenced: peripheral blood. V usage is TRBV14 and J usage is TRBJ1-2, with TRBD1 matching over 9 bases. The receptor comes from a woman between 18 and 29 years old with acute or convalescent COVID-19. The CDR3 spells CASSRLGTGLHGYTF. The CDR3 DNA sequence: TGTGCCAGCAGCCGCCTCGGGACAGGGCTCCATGGCTACACCTTC.